This record looks at one T cell receptor beta chain sequence and its context. Antigen: not known. The record originates from a study of PD-1 blockade in classical Hodgkin lymphoma. The germline V gene has CDR1 SGHVS and CDR2 FQNEAQ. V dropped 5 bases and J dropped 8; count of bases not matched to a gene: 6. This CDR3 region has 13 residues. This table comes from immunoSEQ multiplex PCR, and its TCRdb copy is limited to in-frame clones, with some not included. The sample contains 6,000 to 7,500 clones, around four fifths of which appear only once. This sample's time point: cycle 4 day 1 (C4D1), after less than seven weeks of nivolumab. All patients relapsed after autologous stem cell transplantation, and brentuximab vedotin exposure varied. Each best response was a complete response, a partial response or progressive disease. Study-level results: Reported findings placed baseline TCR diversity lower in newly diagnosed patients (compared with healthy donors). The authors excluded patients who started nivolumab under 1 year after ASCT.

The V gene is TRBV7-8, the J gene TRBJ1-1, with TRBD1 matching over 9 bases. Sequencing was performed on peripheral blood mononuclear cells (PBMCs), taken before the fourth cycle of nivolumab. The TCR sequence derives from a human donor with classical Hodgkin lymphoma. The CDR3 DNA is TGTGCCAGCAGCATTGGGACAGGGCTGGAAGCTTTCTTT. As protein: CASSIGTGLEAFF.